The 3 T cell receptor beta chains presented below share a single source sample, sequenced in a study of T cell changes during pregnancy in multiple sclerosis. Clones were read by immunoSEQ multiplex PCR, and TCRdb kept only the in-frame ones, dropping some. This table has fewer than 50,000 clones, 90% appearing once. This specimen was CD8+ T cells from peripheral blood mononuclear cells, taken in the first trimester of pregnancy. Receptors originate from a female donor with multiple sclerosis, enrolled in a pregnancy study.

V usage is TRBV7-6 and J usage is TRBJ2-5; a possible D gene is TRBD2 (6 bases). CDR3 length: 14 residues. Germline V lookup: CDR1 SGHVS, CDR2 FNYEAQ. Trimming took off 1 base at V and 5 bases at J, with 11 bases between the two ends. The CDR3 region has the DNA TGTGCCAGCAGCTTAGAATCGGGAGTGGAGACCCAGTACTTC. The encoded protein is CASSLESGVETQYF. The entire variable domain, with the rest obtained from reference TRBV7-6 and TRBJ2-5, is as follows: GAGVSQSPRYKVTKRGQDVALRCDPISGHVSLYWYRQALGQGPEFLTYFNYEAQQDKSGLPNDRFSAERPEGSISTLTIQRTEQRDSAMYRCASSLESGVETQYFGPGTRLLVL.

V is TRBV6-4 and J is TRBJ2-1; D perhaps matches TRBD2 (5 bases). This CDR3 is built from 15 residues. CDR1 and CDR2 (germline): MRHNA, SNTAGT. With 10 bases removed from V and 0 bases from J, the gap between germline ends came to 16 bases. CDR3 protein: CATALEDGSYNEQFF. The CDR3 DNA follows: TGTGCCACGGCCCTGGAGGATGGCTCCTACAATGAGCAGTTCTTC.

This clone was detected a few times. The CDR3 region is CASSFSVNEQFF. The CDR3, as DNA: TGTGCCAGCAGCTTTAGTGTTAATGAGCAGTTCTTC. The chain carries TRBV13 and TRBJ2-1; D uncertain. CDR1 PRHDT and CDR2 FYEKMQ come from the germline V gene (reference sequence). The CDR3 extends over 12 amino acids. Trimming cost V 3 bases and J 7 bases, with 7 bases left between them.